The 6 T cell receptor beta chains listed next were all sequenced from one sample in a study of T cell changes during pregnancy in multiple sclerosis. Generated by immunoSEQ multiplex PCR, the TCRdb table keeps only in-frame clones and is missing some. The sample consists of approximately 74,000 clones, around nine tenths of them appearing once. The sample was peripheral blood, taken before pregnancy. The source of these receptors is a female donor with multiple sclerosis, enrolled in a pregnancy study.

The chain employs TRBV19 and TRBJ2-3; 7 nucleotides line up with TRBD1. V dropped 8 bases and J dropped 2; count of bases not matched to a gene: 7. The CDR3 length is 14 residues. The germline CDR1 and CDR2 sequences are LNHDA and SQIVND (reference sequence). The CDR3 coding sequence is TGTGCCAGTCGAAACAGGGGATACACAGATACGCAGTATTTT. The encoded protein is CASRNRGYTDTQYF.

This chain joins TRBV19 and TRBJ1-1; a possible D gene is TRBD1 (6 bases). Germline values: CDR1 LNHDA, CDR2 SQIVND (reference sequence). Trimming left V 1 base short and J 4 bases short, with 13 bases between. The length of the CDR3 is 15 residues. Here the CDR3 reads CASSIGGGRGTEAFF. CDR3 DNA: TGTGCCAGTAGTATAGGGGGCGGCAGGGGCACTGAAGCTTTCTTT.

The genes are TRBV21-1 and TRBJ2-5; no DNA check was done on the table's D call, TRBD2. TRBV21-1 is described as a pseudogene. This CDR3 comprises 15 residues. The CDR3 spells CASLGAGGGGETQYF. CDR3 in DNA: TGTGCCTCCTTGGGGGCGGGAGGGGGGGGAGAGACCCAGTACTTC.

The chain recombines TRBV30 with TRBJ2-7, with a possible D match to TRBD1 (6 bases). Per germline, CDR1 GTSNPN and CDR2 SVGIG (reference sequence). V was clipped by 4 bases and J by 9 bases, with 16 bases between them. The CDR3 sequence is 12 residues long. The CDR3 protein is CAWMFRGSGQYF. For the CDR3, the DNA is TGTGCCTGGATGTTCAGGGGAAGTGGGCAGTACTTC.

The count of this clone is one. This chain links TRBV2 with TRBJ1-2; D unresolved. The germline V and J ends were trimmed by 2 bases and 8 bases, with 12 bases remaining between them. CDR3 size: 13 residues. Germline V gives CDR1 SNHLY, CDR2 FYNNEI. CDR3 loop: CASSETQAQGYTF. As DNA, the CDR3 is TGTGCCAGCAGTGAAACTCAAGCCCAAGGCTACACCTTC.

The chain couples TRBV18 to TRBJ1-3; 9 bases align to TRBD1. V lost 1 base to trimming and J lost 4 bases; unmatched junction nucleotides: 2. Germline CDR1 reads KGHSH; CDR2 reads LQKENI. The CDR3 contains 15 residues. The CDR3, as DNA: TGTGCCAGCTCACCACGGGACAGGGCCGGAAACACCATATATTTT. This sequence encodes CASSPRDRAGNTIYF.